This T cell receptor beta chain was identified during a study of cytomegalovirus exposure and HLA in healthy donors (dated by TCRdb to 2016 to 2017). As for the study more broadly: An earlier analysis of more than 550 of the donors reported 276 Gb of sequence data and 117 million unique TCR beta sequences obtained from about 200 million T cells. About 300 gigabases of sequencing data and about 92 million unique TCR sequences made up an early release that covered over 550 HLA-typed donors. The genetic ancestry cluster associated with self-reported Caucasian donors included about 81% of the 350 to 500 genotyped donors. The study was designed to test whether signatures of past pathogen exposure could be identified by cataloging public T cell receptors. The T cell repertoires of 670 or so subjects were profiled by immunosequencing and related to cytomegalovirus serostatus. Along with the approximately 650-subject first cohort, a separate validation cohort of roughly 110 different subjects was used. To predict cytomegalovirus infection status, the study brought together high-throughput TCR immunosequencing, statistical association of individual TCRs with disease status, and machine learning. A later analysis re-examined previously published TCR beta repertoires from around 670 donors and added high-resolution HLA genotyping to investigate patterns of TCR occurrence. The later analysis used no new phenotypic data to find candidate immune exposures, relying instead on TCR beta sequences and their occurrence across donors. An earlier analysis of approximately 640 of the donors applied high-throughput TCR beta sequencing to assess whether each TCR beta V gene segment acted as functional or pseudogenic. Donor age, sex, ethnicity and CMV serostatus were compiled alongside the repertoire data. Genome-wide SNP genotypes for about 55% of the roughly 670 donors were used in a later genetic analysis, which treated that subset as a discovery cohort. All discovery cohort repertoires had been generated using a single sequencing platform. HLA typing covered class I and class II loci at four-digit resolution. Typing coverage differed by locus: A, B, C, DRB1 and DQB1 were typed in about 629-640 donors, DQA1 in approximately 520, DPA1 in some 610, and DPB1 in approximately 450. A handful of DR-DQ haplotypes were handled as single units for association and clustering because linkage in the cohort was strong. Across under 500 genotyped donors of the cohort, an average of about 250,000 unique TCR beta nucleotide sequences per donor were sequenced, and roughly 20% of those sequences were non-productive. Overall study outcomes, separate from this receptor: Broadly in line with IMGT annotations, most TCR beta V segments showed up in productive rearrangements about 90% or about 30% of the time in an earlier analysis of several hundred of the donors. In a later analysis, several top co-occurrence clusters were reported to appear linked to parvovirus B19, influenza, CMV and Epstein-Barr virus. In a later analysis, HLA-associated TCR beta chains were found to be more clonally expanded and to have lower generation probabilities than equally common non-associated chains. Compared with the 666-donor mean, donors in an Asian-associated ancestry cluster had fewer N-insertions in productive TCRs, according to a later genetic analysis. Roughly uniform sequencing depth across donors was assumed in presence/absence analyses, although this assumption may not hold. An association between a missense DCLRE1C variant and V-gene and J-gene trimming of TCR beta chains was found in a later genetic analysis and replicated in an independent cohort. When HLA alleles, especially DR and DQ, strongly co-occurred, TCR associations were difficult to assign to individual alleles. For the cohort, immune exposure information was limited to CMV serostatus. Three of the identified cytomegalovirus-associated TCR beta chains were confirmed in vitro to be specific for cytomegalovirus antigens. A later analysis found that TCR association rates varied across HLA loci, with DRB1 alleles showing the most associated TCRs and HLA-C alleles the fewest. Most TCR sequences were seen in very few donors, while some public TCRs were found in many individuals. Some IMGT-functional V segments, including TRBV6-2 and TRBV6-3, could not be told apart with the 87-base-pair reads, so those segments were excluded. A further reported finding was that TCR beta sequences accurately predicted the HLA-A and HLA-B alleles for most subjects in the first cohort. A later analysis associated roughly 17,000 TCR beta sequences with specific HLA alleles at a false discovery rate of 0.05. The study gave a list of about 160 TCR beta chains associated with cytomegalovirus. Correlated functional status among segregating V segments might reflect linkage disequilibrium, but an unknown experimental factor could not be ruled out. A group of highly shared sequence variants was considered likely to be a technical artifact of the sequencing pipeline. In a later analysis, most CMV-associated TCR beta chains were found to appear HLA-restricted, with HLA associations seemingly driven largely by CMV exposure. In both the original and validation cohorts, the classifier was reported to diagnose cytomegalovirus status with high specificity and sensitivity. Because counts were too low, roughly 18 rarely observed V segments, including chromosome 9 orphons, were left out of the earlier analysis of 500 to 750 of the donors. Because HLA typing was unavailable for some donors at each locus, only the typed subset was used in association tests. According to the authors, the approach could potentially be generalized to other disease states and immunological phenotypes. In this cohort, only TCR beta chains were sequenced, and detectable features were limited by the absence of alpha or paired-chain data.

On this clone itself: What this receptor recognizes is not known.

The cohort was made up of under 800 healthy bone marrow donors. At the time of sampling, every cohort member was nominally healthy, though immune exposures that went unrecorded were likely present. The donor was CMV seronegative and belonged to the group of under 400 seronegative cohort members. Each donor provided a peripheral blood sample, and peripheral blood mononuclear cells were used for TCR beta sequencing. The Qiagen DNeasy Blood Extraction Kit was used to extract genomic DNA from the blood cell samples. There are 17 amino acids in the CDR3, from cysteine to phenylalanine inclusive. The entry retains the CDR3 DNA only, 51 bases that are in frame from base 1. Library prep was done by the immunoSEQ multiplex PCR assay. For the multiplex PCR, a mixture combining 60 forward primers for TCR Vbeta segments and 13 reverse primers for TCR Jbeta segments was used. Amplification of the CDR3 region of rearranged TCR beta genes was performed with a multiplex PCR assay on genomic DNA. The Illumina HiSeq System was used to sequence the amplified TCR beta libraries as 87-base-pair reads. The authors' analysis ran thus. A later analysis tallied tens of millions of unique TCR beta chains across the 666 repertoires, and approximately 9.9 million of those chains were shared by two or more donors. Raw reads were error-corrected and collapsed into unique sequences by a nearest-neighbor algorithm in which closely related sequences were merged to remove PCR and sequencing errors. Alignment of CDR3 sequences to IMGT reference sequences was used to assign V, D and J gene segments. For a sequence to be retained, a match of at least six nucleotides was required to both a V gene segment and a J gene segment. Rearrangements were classified as productive when the CDR3 lacked stop codons and remained in frame with V and J, and all other rearrangements were classified as non-productive. CDR3 was defined according to IMGT convention as the region running from the second conserved V-encoded cysteine to the conserved J-encoded phenylalanine. In an earlier analysis of some 550 of the donors, sequences lacking an unambiguous match to a single V gene segment were excluded. An earlier analysis of several hundred of the donors called V segments functional above 56.7% productive rearrangements and segregating when the between-donor standard deviation exceeded 5%. A statistical classification framework was built to diagnose cytomegalovirus status from the catalog of TCR beta chain sequences. In a later analysis, TCR nucleotide sequences were compared against IMGT/GENE-DB human TR gene sequences so that V and J genes could be assigned. A later analysis assigned CDR3 sequences and most-parsimonious VDJ recombination scenarios with the TCRdist pipeline. A later analysis defined each TCR beta chain by its CDR3 amino acid sequence plus V-gene family, and excluded reads lacking a unique V-gene family. As a way to deal with suspected cross-contamination and a sequencing artifact, a later analysis dropped more than 500 nucleotide sequences that were highly shared and had low generation probability. A later analysis calculated a clonal expansion index for each public chain from normalized within-repertoire ranks of inferred template counts. In a later analysis, generation probabilities were computed with a VDJ recombination model fitted to out-of-frame rearrangements, and the resulting probabilities were checked against IGoR. In a later analysis, TCR-TCR, TCR-HLA and TCR-CMV co-occurrence was scored with hypergeometric tests, and a repertoire-size bias correction was applied to TCR pairs. In a later analysis, false discovery rates were estimated by permuting HLA or CMV assignments 20 times. In a later analysis, co-occurring TCRs were grouped using DBSCAN, with TCRdist sequence similarity added in when clustering inside HLA-allele-positive subsets. Repertoires with fewer than 30,000 or more than 120,000 public chains, plus five repertoires with anomalous nucleotide sharing, were excluded from co-occurrence clustering. TCRdb retrieved this table from immuneACCESS and kept in-frame rearrangements only. Not all clones are present; in checked studies, unresolved V genes account for under half, and no reason is known for the remainder. V, J and clone size were drawn from that table, and D and trimming were deduced from the DNA. The sample's own table lists 130,000 to 150,000 clones. Of the sample, 2% to 3% falls within the top ten clones.

The receptor's source is a man aged 40-50 years in good health and CMV-seronegative. The sequence links TRBV21-1 to TRBJ2-7; TRBD1 is the table's D call and was not checked against the DNA. TRBV21-1 is described as a pseudogene. The sequencing input was PBMCs. Here is the DNA: TGTGCCAGCAGCAAAGGACTCACGGACAGGGAAAAAGGCGAGCAGTACTTC. Its protein is CASSKGLTDREKGEQYF.